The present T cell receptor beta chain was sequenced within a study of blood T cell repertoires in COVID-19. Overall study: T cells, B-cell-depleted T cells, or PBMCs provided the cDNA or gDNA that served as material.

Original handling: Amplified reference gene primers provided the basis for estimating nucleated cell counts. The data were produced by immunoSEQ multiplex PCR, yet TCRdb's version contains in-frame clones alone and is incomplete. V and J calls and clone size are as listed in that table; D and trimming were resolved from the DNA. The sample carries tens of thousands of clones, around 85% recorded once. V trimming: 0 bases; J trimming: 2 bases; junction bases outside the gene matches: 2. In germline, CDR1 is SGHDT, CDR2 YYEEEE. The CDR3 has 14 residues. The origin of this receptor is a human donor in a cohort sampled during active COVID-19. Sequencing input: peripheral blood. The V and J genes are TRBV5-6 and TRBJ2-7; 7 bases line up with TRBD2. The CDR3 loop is CASSLGGTTYEQYF. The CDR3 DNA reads TGTGCCAGCAGCTTGGGTGGGACTACCTACGAGCAGTACTTC.